This section outlines one T cell receptor (beta chain) sequence together with its context. With a much larger clone just one base away, this may be a read error. Other DNA sequences in this sample translate to the same CDR3. The entry originates in a study of shared clonotypes between healthy human individuals. In the original processing: There were no quality scores in the junction-only immunoSEQ sequences, so filtering differed. TCRdb's table, derived via immunoSEQ multiplex PCR, lists solely in-frame clones and lacks some. Clonal size and the V and J genes are those of that table, whereas D and trimming came from the DNA. The sample lists approximately 1,000,000 clones, approximately 80% occurring once. This CDR3 has 13 residues. Germline CDR1 is SGDLS and CDR2 is YYNGEE. The ends were cut back, 0 bases at V and 0 bases at J, with 3 bases in the middle.

The chain recombines TRBV9 with TRBJ1-1; D unclear. The sequence came from a man aged 18-30 years in good health. Some clones in this sample may be carry-over from other donors' samples. The material sequenced was memory CD4+ T cells from PBMCs. Noted subset: CD45RA-negative fraction. As DNA, the CDR3 is TGTGCCAGCAGCGTAGAAGTGAACACTGAAGCTTTCTTT. Protein product: CASSVEVNTEAFF.